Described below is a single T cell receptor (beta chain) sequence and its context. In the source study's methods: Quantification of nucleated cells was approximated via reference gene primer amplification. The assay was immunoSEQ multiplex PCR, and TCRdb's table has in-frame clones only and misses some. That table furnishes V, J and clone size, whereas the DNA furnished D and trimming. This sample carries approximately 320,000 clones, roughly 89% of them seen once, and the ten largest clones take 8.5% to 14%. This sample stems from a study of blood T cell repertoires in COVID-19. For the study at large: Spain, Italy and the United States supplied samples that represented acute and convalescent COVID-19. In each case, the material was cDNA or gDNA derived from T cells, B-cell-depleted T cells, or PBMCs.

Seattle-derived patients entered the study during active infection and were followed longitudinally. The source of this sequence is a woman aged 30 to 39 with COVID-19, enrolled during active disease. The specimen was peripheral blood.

DNA for the CDR3: TGTGCCAGCAGTTCCAATATAGCGGGGGGAAAAGAGACCCAGTACTTC. Its translation: CASSSNIAGGKETQYF. J is TRBJ2-5 and V is TRBV28; 10 positions agree with TRBD2. CDR3 length equals 16 residues. Germline V lookup: CDR1 MDHEN, CDR2 SYDVKM. Trimming cost V 4 bases and J 3 bases; bases outside gene matches: 8.